This TCR beta chain was retrieved from a study of T cells in localized non-small cell lung cancer. The germline gives CDR1 SEHNR, CDR2 FQNEAQ (reference sequence). There are 15 residues in the CDR3. V was cut by 5 bases and J by 7 bases, with 20 bases left in between. The method was immunoSEQ multiplex PCR; TCRdb's version includes in-frame clones alone and lacks a portion of them. The sample has 35,000 or so clones; approximately 90% are singletons. The receptor was derived from a woman aged 40-69 years with stage I lung adenocarcinoma. Sequencing was performed on peripheral blood, taken before any cancer treatment. V usage is TRBV7-9 and J usage is TRBJ2-5; no definite D call. The CDR3 nucleotides read TGTGCCAGCAGCCCCCCCCTGGACGCTACGGGGACCCAGTACTTC. It specifies CASSPPLDATGTQYF.